This T cell receptor beta chain was identified during a study of T-cell memory formation after mild COVID-19 (dated by TCRdb to the early 2020s). Regarding the complete study: TCR sequence clusters from the two donors were largely donor specific. Longitudinal TCRalpha and TCRbeta repertoire sequencing tracked T-cell clones expanding and contracting after mild COVID-19 in a couple of donors. Two young, previously healthy adult volunteers, one female and one male, were included in the cohort.

Ficoll-Paque density gradient centrifugation was used to isolate PBMCs. Paper-wide results and their limitations: From day 15 to 85, contracting clones showed balanced CD4/CD8 phenotypes, whereas a second wave of clones that expanded from day 15 to 37 leaned towards CD4+. SARS-CoV-2 specificity of the second-wave clones peaking on day 37 was not confirmed. Contracting CD4+ clones appeared mostly in the CM and EM memory subsets, whereas CD8+ clones were enriched in EMRA. Some responding clones were detected in pre-infection memory, which suggested that pre-existing cross-reactive memory T cells had joined the SARS-CoV-2 response. The study included only a couple of mild cases, and larger cohorts that include severe cases with pre-infection samples were judged to be necessary.

Concerning this clonotype: What this receptor recognizes is not known. No per-base quality is available; no much larger clone lies one base away.

CDR3 length: 13 amino acids, cysteine to phenylalanine. The read is trimmed to its CDR3 DNA, 39 bases read in frame from base 1. The germline ends are 14 bases apart after V is trimmed by 5 bases and J by 6 bases. According to the germline V gene (reference sequence), CDR1 reads SGHNT and CDR2 reads YYREEE. Instrument on record: Illumina NovaSeq 6000. Using 5'RACE with constant-segment primers, TCRalpha and TCRbeta cDNA libraries were constructed, with sample barcodes and unique molecular identifiers added in the process. Trizol reagent was used to extract RNA from every sample. Library amplification was performed in two PCR steps, and a second sample barcode and Illumina TruSeq adapters were introduced in the second step. The libraries were sequenced on an Illumina NovaSeq using 2 x 150 bp paired-end reads. The study's processing was this. With migec v1.2.7, reads were demultiplexed and then collapsed into UMI-guided consensus sequences. With mixcr v2.1.11, UMI consensuses were aligned to TRA and TRB V and J templates and assembled into clonotypes. A clonotype was counted as expanded or contracted only when both edgeR and NoisET called the clonotype significant, with the noise models trained on biological replicates. For edgeR calls, the cutoffs were a false discovery rate-adjusted p below 0.01 and a log2 fold-change threshold of 1. PCA with hierarchical clustering of max-normalized trajectories of the 1000 most abundant clonotypes was used as exploratory dynamics analysis. Separately sequenced CD4+ and CD8+ repertoires were used to assign the CD4 or CD8 phenotype of responding clones. Using fastp at Q25 and MiXCR, TCRdb reprocessed the public reads and kept productive beta chains. Merged by CDR3 protein, the rows form single entries marked with the most common genes and DNA. What appears here as the V and J calls and clone size reflects TCRdb's work, not the paper's. Present in this sample are about 68,000 distinct CDR3 sequences, 16% of which were seen just once. In total, the top ten clones hold 30% to 35% of the sample.

This clonotype originated in an adult woman who had mild COVID-19 (a few samples of this study predate the infection). The sample titles of this study are shuffled in the database, so cell type and time point are left out; the donor was told from shared clones. The sequencing input was PBMCs or a T cell subset sorted from them (not recorded which). The chain uses TRBV5-4 and TRBJ1-1; TRBD1 is a weak D gene call, 6 bases matching. The CDR3 reads CASRFAGEPEAFF. The nucleotides read TGTGCCAGCAGATTTGCAGGGGAGCCTGAAGCTTTCTTT.